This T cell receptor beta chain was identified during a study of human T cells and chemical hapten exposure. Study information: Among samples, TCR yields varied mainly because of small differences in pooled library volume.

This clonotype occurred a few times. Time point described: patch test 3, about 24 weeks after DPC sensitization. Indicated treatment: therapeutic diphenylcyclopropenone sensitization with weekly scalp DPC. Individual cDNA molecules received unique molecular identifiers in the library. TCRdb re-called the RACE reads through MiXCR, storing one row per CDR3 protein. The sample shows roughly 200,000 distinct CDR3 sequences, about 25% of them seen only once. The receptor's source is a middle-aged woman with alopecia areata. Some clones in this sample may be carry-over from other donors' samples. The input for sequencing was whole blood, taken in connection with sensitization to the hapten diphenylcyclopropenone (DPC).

For the CDR3, the DNA is TGCGCCAGCAGCTTGGGTAGCGGCACAGATACGCAGTATTTT. Translating it yields CASSLGSGTDTQYF. The chain employs TRBV5-1 and TRBJ2-3, with a weak D call TRBD2 (5 bases). V was pared by 0 bases and J by 1 base, with 6 bases between. The CDR3 has 14 amino acids. Looked up from germline, CDR1 is SGHRS and CDR2 is YFSETQ.